This T cell receptor (beta chain) appears in the sequencing data of a study of blood T cell repertoires in COVID-19. Measured with immunoSEQ multiplex PCR; TCRdb has only the in-frame clones, and not every one. This table has about 160,000 clones, around four fifths appearing once. The germline CDR1 and CDR2 sequences are SEHNR and FQNEAQ (reference sequence). With 1 base removed from V and 4 bases from J, the gap between germline ends came to 5 bases. This CDR3 comprises 12 residues. This clonotype was obtained from a woman between 50 and 59 years old who had recovered from COVID-19. The chain recombines TRBV7-9 with TRBJ2-7, with D hard to call. The material sequenced was PBMCs or T cells enriched from blood (not recorded which). CDR3: CASSLDAYEQYF. The CDR3 DNA reads as TGTGCCAGCAGCTTAGATGCGTACGAGCAGTACTTC.